This TCR beta chain was sequenced in a study of vaccination and CD4 T cells after COVID-19. Findings of the study overall: For convalescent patients, 304 of the 307 vaccine-specific clones analyzed were classified as spike mono-reactive.

Sample treatment: approximately 9-day PBMC culture with coronavirus spike peptide pools or control peptides (ViraFEST assay). Before the COVID-19 pandemic (2011-2018), CD4+ T cells were obtained from the unexposed donor. The length of the CDR3 is 12 residues. The germline CDR1 and CDR2 sequences are SQVTM and ANQGSEA. Trimming stripped 7 bases from V and 2 bases from J, with 11 bases between. Note on this clonotype: Its specificity is not known.

Cultured CD4+ T cells had their DNA profiled by the Oncomine TCR Beta short-read assay. TCRdb itself ran the PCR reads through MiXCR, one entry per CDR3 protein. Altogether thousands of distinct CDR3 sequences are present, roughly 36% being singletons, with the ten largest covering around an eighth. Sample: CD4+ T cells from blood, cultured in vitro. This sequence originates from a human donor in good health. J is TRBJ1-2 and V is TRBV29-1; D is possibly TRBD1 (5 bases). The chain's CDR3 is CSAGTVNYGYTF. CDR3 DNA sequence: TGCAGCGCTGGGACGGTGAACTATGGCTACACCTTC.